The rows below give T cell receptor beta chains drawn from one sample of a study of blood T cells in healthy people across ages. From the 5' RACE reads, TCRdb called clonotypes with MiXCR, one entry per CDR3 protein. The repertoire consists of some 750,000 distinct CDR3 sequences, with about a fifth occurring once and the leading ten covering approximately 20%. Material for sequencing was blood. These receptors were collected from a man in his 70s in good health. CDR3s include the opening cysteine and the closing phenylalanine or tryptophan. D genes are given only for firm matches. Not every row has a clone size; where given, it reads once, few, many or a size class.

J gene: TRBJ2-3; clone size: NA; D gene: TRBD2; V gene: TRBV10-3; CDR3 DNA: TGTGCCATCAGTGAATCAGGGACTAGCGGGAGGGCCAAGCATTCTTTT; CDR3 protein: CAISESGTSGRAKHSF
J gene: TRBJ1-4; clone size: NA; D gene: NA; V gene: TRBV6-5; CDR3 DNA: TGTGCCAGCAAGAACGCGCTAAATGAAAAACTGTTTTTT; CDR3 protein: CASKNALNEKLFF
J gene: TRBJ2-3; clone size: NA; D gene: NA; V gene: TRBV29-1; CDR3 DNA: TGCAGCGTCGGCCGGACTACCACAGATACGCAGTATTTT; CDR3 protein: CSVGRTTTDTQYF
J gene: TRBJ1-2; clone size: few; D gene: NA; V gene: TRBV5-1; CDR3 DNA: TGCGCCAGCAGCTTGGAAGGGAGAGATGGCTACACCTTC; CDR3 protein: CASSLEGRDGYTF
J gene: TRBJ2-3; clone size: few; D gene: NA; V gene: TRBV19; CDR3 DNA: TGTGCCAGTAGTATTAGGCCCGAGGGGGAGGTGGGCACAGATACGCAGTATTTT; CDR3 protein: CASSIRPEGEVGTDTQYF
J gene: TRBJ1-6; clone size: NA; D gene: NA; V gene: TRBV10-3; CDR3 DNA: TGTGCCATCAGTGAGTCCAGGGGTCTGAATTCACCCCTCCACTTT; CDR3 protein: CAISESRGLNSPLHF
J gene: TRBJ1-2; clone size: NA; D gene: NA; V gene: TRBV20-1; CDR3 DNA: TGCAGTGCTAGAGATACTAGGCAGGGAGCTAACTATGGCTACACCTTC; CDR3 protein: CSARDTRQGANYGYTF
J gene: TRBJ2-5; clone size: NA; D gene: NA; V gene: TRBV7-8; CDR3 DNA: TGTGCCAGCAGCTTATTGGACAGTGGAGGTGGAGAGACCCAGTACTTC; CDR3 protein: CASSLLDSGGGETQYF
J gene: TRBJ1-2; clone size: NA; D gene: TRBD1; V gene: TRBV12-3/TRBV12-4; CDR3 DNA: TGTGCCAGCAGTCCCCGTACAGGGGTCTACACCTTC; CDR3 protein: CASSPRTGVYTF
J gene: TRBJ2-3; clone size: few; D gene: TRBD2; V gene: TRBV10-3; CDR3 DNA: TGTGCCATCAGTGGATCGGCGGGAGGGAGGCCAGATACGCAGTATTTT; CDR3 protein: CAISGSAGGRPDTQYF
J gene: TRBJ2-3; clone size: few; D gene: NA; V gene: TRBV9; CDR3 DNA: TGTGCCAGCAGCAACCCACGGGGGGATACGCAGTATTTT; CDR3 protein: CASSNPRGDTQYF
J gene: TRBJ2-5; clone size: NA; D gene: NA; V gene: TRBV11-3; CDR3 DNA: TGTGCCAGCAGCTTAGGTCTAGACGCACGAGAGACCCAGTACTTC; CDR3 protein: CASSLGLDARETQYF
J gene: TRBJ2-3; clone size: few; D gene: NA; V gene: TRBV7-2; CDR3 DNA: TGTGCCAGCACAGCAGGGTTTGGCACAGATACGCAGTATTTT; CDR3 protein: CASTAGFGTDTQYF
J gene: TRBJ2-5; clone size: NA; D gene: NA; V gene: TRBV12-3/TRBV12-4; CDR3 DNA: TGTGCCAGCTCCCCGTGGGGTGAAGAGACCCAGTACTTC; CDR3 protein: CASSPWGEETQYF
J gene: TRBJ2-5; clone size: few; D gene: NA; V gene: TRBV5-1; CDR3 DNA: TGCGCCAGCAGCTTGGTGGCAGGCGGGTCTCGGACCCAGTACTTC; CDR3 protein: CASSLVAGGSRTQYF
J gene: TRBJ1-3; clone size: NA; D gene: NA; V gene: TRBV6-1; CDR3 DNA: TGTGCCTGCAGTGAAGTCGCGGGAAACACCATATATTTT; CDR3 protein: CACSEVAGNTIYF
J gene: TRBJ2-3; clone size: once; D gene: NA; V gene: TRBV21-1; CDR3 DNA: TGTGCCAGCAGCAACGGCGTGAGGAGATGTGGAGATACGCAGTATTTT; CDR3 protein: CASSNGVRRCGDTQYF
J gene: TRBJ1-4; clone size: NA; D gene: NA; V gene: TRBV4-2; CDR3 DNA: TGTGCCAGCAGCCAAGATGAGGGAAAAGCAGCTAATGAAAAACTGTTTTTT; CDR3 protein: CASSQDEGKAANEKLFF
J gene: TRBJ2-5; clone size: NA; D gene: NA; V gene: TRBV6-5; CDR3 DNA: TGTGCCAGCAGTTACTCGGTGGTGGGAGAGACCCAGTACTTC; CDR3 protein: CASSYSVVGETQYF
J gene: TRBJ1-1; clone size: few; D gene: NA; V gene: TRBV11-2; CDR3 DNA: TGTGCCAGCAGCTTAGAGACCCACACTGAAGCTTTCTTT; CDR3 protein: CASSLETHTEAFF
J gene: TRBJ1-6; clone size: once; D gene: NA; V gene: TRBV27; CDR3 DNA: TGTGCCAGCAGTTCTCCGACGGCTAGCTCCTATAATTCACCCCTCCACTTT; CDR3 protein: CASSSPTASSYNSPLHF
J gene: TRBJ2-5; clone size: NA; D gene: TRBD2; V gene: TRBV3-1; CDR3 DNA: TGTGCCAGCAGCCAAGAGACTAGCGGACGATACAAAACCCAAGAGACCCAGTACTTC; CDR3 protein: CASSQETSGRYKTQETQYF
J gene: TRBJ1-5; clone size: few; D gene: NA; V gene: TRBV29-1; CDR3 DNA: TGCAGCGTTGAGGGGCAGACTAATCCGAATCAGCCCCAGCATTTT; CDR3 protein: CSVEGQTNPNQPQHF
J gene: TRBJ2-7; clone size: NA; D gene: NA; V gene: TRBV20-1; CDR3 DNA: TGCAGTGCTAGTTCAGACTATACAGGGAAATGGTACGAGCAGTACTTC; CDR3 protein: CSASSDYTGKWYEQYF
J gene: TRBJ2-5; clone size: NA; D gene: NA; V gene: TRBV11-2; CDR3 DNA: TGTGTCAGCAGCCCTAGAAGGCGTGAGACCCAGTACTTC; CDR3 protein: CVSSPRRRETQYF
J gene: TRBJ2-3; clone size: many; D gene: NA; V gene: TRBV7-9; CDR3 DNA: TGTGCCAGCGGGTGGAGGTCTTACTATCGAAGGGATTTAGCAGATACGCAGTATTTT; CDR3 protein: CASGWRSYYRRDLADTQYF
J gene: TRBJ2-4; clone size: few; D gene: TRBD2; V gene: TRBV6-5; CDR3 DNA: TGTGCCAGCAGACGCGGGACTAGAGGCAACATTCAGTACTTC; CDR3 protein: CASRRGTRGNIQYF
J gene: TRBJ2-6; clone size: NA; D gene: NA; V gene: TRBV29-1; CDR3 DNA: TGCAGCGTTCCTCGGGACGCGGGGGCCAACGTCCTGACTTTC; CDR3 protein: CSVPRDAGANVLTF
J gene: TRBJ2-3; clone size: many; D gene: NA; V gene: TRBV27; CDR3 DNA: TGTGCCAGCACTCTCGGGACGCCAAGCACAGATACGCAGTATTTT; CDR3 protein: CASTLGTPSTDTQYF
J gene: TRBJ2-3; clone size: many; D gene: NA; V gene: TRBV29-1; CDR3 DNA: TGCAGCGTTGAAGGAGCGAGCACAGATACGCAGTATTTT; CDR3 protein: CSVEGASTDTQYF
J gene: TRBJ2-1; clone size: few; D gene: TRBD2; V gene: TRBV15; CDR3 DNA: TGTGCCACCAGCAGGACACGGGGCTTAGCGGGAGCGTACAATGAGCAGTTCTTC; CDR3 protein: CATSRTRGLAGAYNEQFF
J gene: TRBJ1-4; clone size: NA; D gene: TRBD1; V gene: TRBV5-8; CDR3 DNA: TGTGCCAGCAGCTTCCCCGGGACAGGGAGAAAACTGTTTTTT; CDR3 protein: CASSFPGTGRKLFF
J gene: TRBJ2-2; clone size: few; D gene: NA; V gene: TRBV14; CDR3 DNA: TGTGCCAGCAGCCCCCTACGACAAGGCACCGGGGAGCTGTTTTTT; CDR3 protein: CASSPLRQGTGELFF
J gene: TRBJ1-4; clone size: NA; D gene: NA; V gene: TRBV7-2; CDR3 DNA: TGTGCCAGCAGCACCCACAGGACTAATGAAAAACTGTTTTTT; CDR3 protein: CASSTHRTNEKLFF
J gene: TRBJ2-1; clone size: many; D gene: NA; V gene: TRBV5-1; CDR3 DNA: TGTGCCAGCAGCTTAGCGCTCTACAATGAGCAGTTCTTC; CDR3 protein: CASSLALYNEQFF
J gene: TRBJ2-3; clone size: NA; D gene: NA; V gene: TRBV6-6; CDR3 DNA: TGTGCCAGCAGCTACACAAGCACAGATACGCAGTATTTT; CDR3 protein: CASSYTSTDTQYF
J gene: TRBJ2-7; clone size: NA; D gene: NA; V gene: TRBV6-6; CDR3 DNA: TGTGCCAGCAGTCGCATAGGGGAGTGGGGCGAGCAGTACTTC; CDR3 protein: CASSRIGEWGEQYF